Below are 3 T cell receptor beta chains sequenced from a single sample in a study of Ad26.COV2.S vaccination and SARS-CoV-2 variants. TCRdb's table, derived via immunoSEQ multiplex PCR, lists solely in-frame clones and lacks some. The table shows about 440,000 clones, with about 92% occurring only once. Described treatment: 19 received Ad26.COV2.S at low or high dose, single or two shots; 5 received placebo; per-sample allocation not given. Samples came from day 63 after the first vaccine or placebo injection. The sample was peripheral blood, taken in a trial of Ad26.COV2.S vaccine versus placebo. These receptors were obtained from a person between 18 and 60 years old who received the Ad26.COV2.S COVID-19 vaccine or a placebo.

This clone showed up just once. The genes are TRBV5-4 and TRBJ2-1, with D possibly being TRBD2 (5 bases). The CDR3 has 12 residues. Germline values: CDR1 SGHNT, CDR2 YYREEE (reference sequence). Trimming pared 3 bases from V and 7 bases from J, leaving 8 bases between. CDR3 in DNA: TGTGCCAGCAGCTCGGGGATGAATGAGCAGTTCTTC. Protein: CASSSGMNEQFF. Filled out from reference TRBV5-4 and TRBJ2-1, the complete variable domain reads ETGVTQSPTHLIKTRGQQVTLRCSSQSGHNTVSWYQQALGQGPQFIFQYYREEENGRGNFPPRFSGLQFPNYSSELNVNALELDDSALYLCASSSGMNEQFFGPGTRLTVL.

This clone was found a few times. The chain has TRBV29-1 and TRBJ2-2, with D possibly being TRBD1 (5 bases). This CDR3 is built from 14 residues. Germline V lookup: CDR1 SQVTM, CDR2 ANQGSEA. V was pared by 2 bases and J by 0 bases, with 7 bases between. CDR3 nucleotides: TGCAGCGTTGAAAAGGGGTCGAACACCGGGGAGCTGTTTTTT. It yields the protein CSVEKGSNTGELFF.

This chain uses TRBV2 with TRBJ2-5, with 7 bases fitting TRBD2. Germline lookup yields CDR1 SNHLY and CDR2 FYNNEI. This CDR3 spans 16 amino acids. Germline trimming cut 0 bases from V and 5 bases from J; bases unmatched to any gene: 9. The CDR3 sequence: CASSEAGRGSGETQYF. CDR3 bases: TGTGCCAGCAGTGAAGCTGGGAGGGGTAGCGGCGAGACCCAGTACTTC.